This TCR beta chain was obtained from a study of T cell responses to AZD1222 COVID-19 vaccine. Findings and limits, study-wide: Clonal diversity was possibly underestimated, and white British individuals and females predominated among donors. After two AZD1222 doses, spike-specific TCR breadth and depth rose versus day 0.

Assay used: immunoSEQ multiplex PCR; TCRdb lists only in-frame clones, some missing. The sample shows 120,000 to 150,000 clones, over 85% of them seen only once. For this clone: The target antigen is unknown.

There are 16 residues in the CDR3. The V gene's germline CDR1 is SGHDT and CDR2 YYEEEE. J gave up 0 bases and V 3 bases, and 5 bases lay outside the gene matches. The TCR comes from an adult in good health. The material was peripheral blood, obtained on day 0 of MenACWY control vaccination. V gene TRBV5-6 combines with J gene TRBJ1-2; 10 bases fit TRBD1. The DNA for the CDR3 is TGTGCCAGCAGCTCGACAGGGGGCCAGTCTAACTATGGCTACACCTTC. Its protein is CASSSTGGQSNYGYTF.